This record looks at one TCR beta chain sequence and its context. Its antigen is not yet known. Per-base qualities were not stored, and no clone one base away is much larger. To demonstrate the VDJtools post-analysis software, the study profiled TCR beta repertoires from the peripheral blood of around 13 young patients with multiple sclerosis. Multiple sclerosis patients were children and adolescents aged about 6 to 15 years. The data were obtained in a study of post-analysis software for immune sequencing data (dated by TCRdb to about 2015). In the study overall: Disease courses on record covered relapsing-remitting, secondary progressive and progressive-relapsing multiple sclerosis, though some patients had no subtype annotation. The patient repertoires were compared against around 11 previously published healthy control repertoires obtained from donors aged about 6 to 25 years. A subset of samples was prepared in parallel using single-end sample barcoding, then pooled and co-amplified after Illumina adapter ligation.

Libraries came from PCR. The instrument given in TCRdb is Illumina HiSeq 2500. Unique molecular identifiers were incorporated into TCR beta cDNA libraries to reduce PCR and sequencing biases. Roughly 500,000 cDNA molecules were obtained for every 1 to 10 million input T cells, so each molecule roughly corresponded to one T cell. The patient libraries were prepared and sequenced with the same protocol used for the earlier healthy control dataset. Samples belonging to the same batch were prepared together, multiplexed and sequenced on a shared HiSeq lane. Per the source publication's procedure: Raw barcoded reads were processed with MIGEC, and single-read molecular identifier groups were discarded before consensus assembly and CDR3 extraction. VDJtools was used for post-analysis of the clonotype tables, with diversity normalized by down-sampling every dataset to the smallest sample size. Repertoire overlap clustering matched CDR3 amino acid but not nucleotide sequences to correct batch-related cross-sample contamination. TCRdb reprocessing: public reads trimmed at Q25 with fastp, clones called with MiXCR, in-frame beta chains kept. All rows with the same CDR3 protein become a single entry with the most common DNA and genes. TCRdb assigned the V and J calls; the authors' analysis was not used. Present in this sample are 750,000 to 950,000 distinct CDR3 sequences, roughly 58% of which were seen just once. The ten largest account for approximately 4.4% of the sample.

Overall study outcomes, separate from this receptor: The control group was slightly older than the multiple sclerosis patient group. Multiple sclerosis patients had significantly lower normalized Chao1 diversity than controls, a result that suggests substantial peripheral T-cell clonal expansion. Direct clustering with F measure showed strong co-clustering of samples prepared in the same batch, prompting a batch-effect correction.

The specimen sequenced was blood. The source of this sequence is a girl under 18 with multiple sclerosis.

The nucleotides read TGTGCCAGCAGTCGAGACAGATATGGCTACACCTTC. Its coded protein is CASSRDRYGYTF. The rearranged chain carries TRBV12-3 or TRBV12-4 and TRBJ1-2; possibly the D gene is TRBD1, per 5 matching bases. V and J are truncated by 5 bases and 5 bases respectively, leaving an intervening sequence of 9 bases. The CDR3 has 12 amino acids, counting the end cysteine and phenylalanine. This entry keeps only the CDR3 DNA: 36 bases, framed from base 1.